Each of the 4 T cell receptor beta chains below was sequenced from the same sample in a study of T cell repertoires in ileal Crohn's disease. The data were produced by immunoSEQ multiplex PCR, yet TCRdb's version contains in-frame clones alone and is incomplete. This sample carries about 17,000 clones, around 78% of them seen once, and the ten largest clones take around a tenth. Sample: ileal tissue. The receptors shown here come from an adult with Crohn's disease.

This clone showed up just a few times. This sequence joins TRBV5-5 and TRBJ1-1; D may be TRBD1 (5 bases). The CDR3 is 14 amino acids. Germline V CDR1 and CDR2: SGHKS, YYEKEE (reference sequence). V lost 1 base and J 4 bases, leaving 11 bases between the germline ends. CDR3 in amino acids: CASSLLGRGTEAFF. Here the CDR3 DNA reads TGTGCCAGCAGCTTGCTAGGTAGGGGCACTGAAGCTTTCTTT.

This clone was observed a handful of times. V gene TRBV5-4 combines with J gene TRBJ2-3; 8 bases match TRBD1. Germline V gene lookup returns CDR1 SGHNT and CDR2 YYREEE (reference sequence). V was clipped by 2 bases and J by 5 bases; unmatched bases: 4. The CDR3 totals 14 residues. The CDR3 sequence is CASSFDRGGDTQYF. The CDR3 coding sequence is TGTGCCAGCAGCTTCGACAGGGGAGGAGATACGCAGTATTTT.

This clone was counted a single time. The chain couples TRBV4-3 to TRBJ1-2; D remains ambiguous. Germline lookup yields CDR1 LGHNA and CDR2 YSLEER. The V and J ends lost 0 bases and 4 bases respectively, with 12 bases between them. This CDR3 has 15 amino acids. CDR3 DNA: TGCGCCAGCAGCCAAGATGGTGCCAGGCTCTATGGCTACACCTTC. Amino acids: CASSQDGARLYGYTF.

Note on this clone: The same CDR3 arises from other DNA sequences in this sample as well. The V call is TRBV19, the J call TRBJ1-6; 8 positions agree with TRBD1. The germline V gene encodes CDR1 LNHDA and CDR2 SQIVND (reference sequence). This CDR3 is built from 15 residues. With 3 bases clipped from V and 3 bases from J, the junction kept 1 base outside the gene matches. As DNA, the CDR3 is TGTGCCAGTAGTATCGACAGGGGCTATAATTCACCCCTCCACTTT. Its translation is CASSIDRGYNSPLHF. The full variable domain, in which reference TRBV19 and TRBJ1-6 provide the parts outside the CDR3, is DGGITQSPKYLFRKEGQNVTLSCEQNLNHDAMYWYRQDPGQGLRLIYYSQIVNDFQKGDIAEGYSVSREKKESFPLTVTSAQKNPTAFYLCASSIDRGYNSPLHFGNGTRLTVT.